This T cell receptor (beta chain) was identified in a study of T cell repertoires in cytomegalovirus infection. A single record per CDR3 protein comes from TCRdb applying MiXCR to the reads. The table lists about 770,000 distinct CDR3 sequences, 29% of them singletons. This clonotype was detected a few times. The antigen is not known. The V segment lost 0 bases and the J segment 9 bases; nucleotides outside the gene matches: 8. The germline V gene has CDR1 MNHEY and CDR2 SMNVEV (reference sequence). The CDR3 is made up of 16 amino acids. The chain joins TRBV27 to TRBJ2-1; 10 bases agree with TRBD2. This TCR was sampled from a human donor in good health (CMV status not recorded). Some clones in this sample may be carry-over from other donors' samples. Sequencing used cultured CD8+ T cells from PBMCs, obtained from culture after CMV antigen stimulation. CDR3 protein: CASSLSSGGARSEQFF. CDR3 sequence (DNA): TGTGCCAGCAGTTTATCGAGCGGGGGGGCCCGGAGTGAGCAGTTCTTC.